These 8 T cell receptor beta chains were all obtained from the same sample, sequenced in a study of T cell responses to AZD1222 COVID-19 vaccine. Only in-frame clones appear in the TCRdb table, and some are missing; sequencing was by immunoSEQ multiplex PCR. The repertoire has 79,000 or so clones, roughly 87% of them found once; the top ten carry about 5.2%. The material was peripheral blood, obtained 28 days after the second AZD1222 dose. The source is an adult who received the AZD1222 COVID-19 vaccine.

The CDR3 DNA sequence: TGTGCCAGCAGTTCCACAGGGGGCGCCAAGCAGCCCCAGCATTTT. It encodes CASSSTGGAKQPQHF. The chain couples TRBV27 to TRBJ1-5; TRBD1 matches 9 bases. The germline V gene encodes CDR1 MNHEY and CDR2 SMNVEV (reference sequence). The CDR3 has 15 residues. The ends lost 4 bases at V and 7 bases at J; junction bases unmatched: 8.

The chain combines TRBV9 with TRBJ2-2, with 8 bases that match TRBD1. Per the germline V gene, CDR1 is SGDLS and CDR2 is YYNGEE. Trimming at V came to 0 bases and at J to 4 bases, leaving 5 bases not matched to a gene. CDR3 length equals 16 residues. The CDR3 DNA reads as TGTGCCAGCAGCGTAGACCAGGGGGCCAGCACCGGGGAGCTGTTTTTT. Translation gives CASSVDQGASTGELFF.

The chain couples TRBV12-5 to TRBJ1-1; D call uncertain. V lost 0 bases to trimming and J lost 4 bases, with 12 bases between them. The length of the CDR3 is 15 residues. CDR1 LGHNT and CDR2 FRNRAP come from the germline V gene. The CDR3 nucleotides read TGTGCTAGTGGTTTGGTTGCCCGTCCGGGCACTGAAGCTTTCTTT. Amino acid sequence: CASGLVARPGTEAFF.

The chain carries TRBV27 and TRBJ2-2, with 7 bases identical to TRBD2. With 4 bases clipped from V and 3 bases from J, the junction kept 8 bases outside the gene matches. Germline loops: CDR1 MNHEY, CDR2 SMNVEV (reference sequence). CDR3 size: 16 residues. The CDR3 loop is CASSSVGGSYTGELFF. The CDR3 DNA sequence: TGTGCCAGCAGTTCCGTCGGGGGGAGTTACACCGGGGAGCTGTTTTTT.

The sample holds a few counts of this clone. This chain links TRBV10-1 with TRBJ1-1; D might be TRBD1 (5 bases). Germline V CDR1 and CDR2: WNHNN, SYGVQD (reference sequence). There are 14 residues in the CDR3. Trimming cost V 2 bases and J 4 bases, with 11 bases left between them. Here the CDR3 DNA reads TGCGCCAGCAGTGAGGGCCCCGGGGGCACTGAAGCTTTCTTT. Translation: CASSEGPGGTEAFF.

The rearrangement joins TRBV6-2 or TRBV6-3 to TRBJ2-7; 11 bases fit TRBD1. Trimming took 5 bases from V and 8 from J; bases not matched to a gene: 8. Germline lookup yields CDR1 MNHEY and CDR2 SVGEGT. The CDR3 has 14 residues. The CDR3 DNA sequence: TGTGCCAGCAGTAACCCCGGGACAGGGGGTAAGCAGTACTTC. This sequence encodes CASSNPGTGGKQYF.

The gene calls are TRBV7-2 and TRBJ2-3; the D gene is possibly TRBD1 (6 bases). The CDR3 extends over 16 amino acids. Germline V gene lookup returns CDR1 SGHTA and CDR2 FQGNSA. Trimming took off 2 bases at V and 6 bases at J, with 18 bases between the two ends. The CDR3 here is CASSLTPGQGKDTQYF. CDR3 nucleotide sequence: TGTGCCAGCAGCTTAACCCCGGGACAAGGAAAGGATACGCAGTATTTT.

The J gene is TRBJ1-5, the V gene TRBV6-5, with D perhaps matching TRBD1 (5 bases). The V end was cut by 8 bases, the J end by 6 bases, with 8 bases between. Germline CDR1 reads MNHEY; CDR2 reads SVGAGI. The CDR3 totals 11 residues. The CDR3 region is CASLGGQPQHF. In nucleotides, the CDR3 is TGTGCCAGCCTGGGGGGTCAGCCCCAGCATTTT.